This TCR beta chain was sequenced during a study of T cells in Graves' hyperthyroidism and ophthalmopathy. By sample fraction, this clonotype is medium-sized (0.01 to 0.1%). The V and J ends lost 3 bases and 0 bases respectively, with 9 bases between them. CDR1 is MGHDK, CDR2 SYGVNS, per germline. CDR3 size: 14 residues. RNA transcripts yielded amplified TCR beta CDR3 regions. The HTBI set primed first-round TCR CDR3 RT-PCR. TCRdb reprocessed the multiplex PCR reads via MiXCR and lists one record per CDR3 protein. Of over 45,000 distinct CDR3 sequences listed, roughly half were seen once; the top ten hold about 9.8%.

The TCR sequence derives from a woman aged 50 to 60 with Graves' ophthalmopathy. This chain joins TRBV25-1 and TRBJ2-7; D assignment may be TRBD1 or TRBD2 (5 bases each). The sample taken for sequencing was blood. Here the CDR3 reads CASSDSGSSYEQYF. The CDR3 DNA follows: TGTGCCAGCAGTGATTCAGGGAGCTCCTACGAGCAGTACTTC.